What follows describes a single TCR beta chain. How the authors handled the data: Reference gene primer amplification yielded estimated nucleated cell counts. Profiling relied on immunoSEQ multiplex PCR, and the TCRdb table lists in-frame clones only, not all of them. V and J calls and clone size are those listed in that table; D and trimming were worked out from the DNA. The sample carries under 95,000 clones, around 87% recorded once. CDR3 length: 12 amino acids. The V gene end was trimmed by 8 bases and the J gene end by 6 bases; junction bases not matched to a gene: 6. Germline-derived CDR1 and CDR2 are MNHNY and SVGAGI (reference sequence). These data come from a study of blood T cell repertoires in COVID-19. Study overall: Whether acute or convalescent, the COVID-19 samples came from the United States, Italy and Spain. The analysed material was cDNA or gDNA that came from T cells, B-cell-depleted T cells, or PBMCs.

The rearrangement uses TRBV6-6 and TRBJ1-2; 7 nucleotides align to TRBD1. This sequence originates from an elderly woman with acute or convalescent COVID-19. The specimen sequenced was peripheral blood. CDR3 in amino acids: CASRYTGDGYTF. In DNA form, the CDR3 reads TGTGCCAGCCGATATACAGGGGATGGCTACACCTTC.